This is a list of T cell receptor beta chains from one sample in a study of beta chain features in type 1 diabetes. Sequenced by immunoSEQ multiplex PCR; TCRdb stores in-frame clones only, minus some. The table shows roughly 53,000 clones, with roughly 41% occurring only once. Sequencing was performed on Tregs from blood. The receptor set was obtained from a man younger than 40 with type 1 diabetes. CDR3s include the opening cysteine and the closing phenylalanine or tryptophan. The D gene is left open where the match is weak. A clone size is listed for some rows: how often the clone was seen (once, few, many), or a class if it is expanded.

cdr3_aa: CSARFRTEAFF; cdr3_nt: TGCAGTGCTAGATTTCGCACTGAAGCTTTCTTT; clone_size: few; d_call: NA; j_call: TRBJ1-1; v_call: TRBV20-1
cdr3_aa: CASSQDFGSEKLFF; cdr3_nt: TGCGCCAGCAGCCAAGATTTCGGGAGTGAAAAACTGTTTTTT; clone_size: few; d_call: NA; j_call: TRBJ1-4; v_call: TRBV4-3
cdr3_aa: CASSFRSYEQYF; cdr3_nt: TGTGCCAGCAGCTTTAGAAGTTACGAGCAGTACTTC; clone_size: once; d_call: NA; j_call: TRBJ2-7; v_call: TRBV5-4
cdr3_aa: CASSPNSTGTNEKLFF; cdr3_nt: TGCGCCAGCAGTCCAAATTCAACAGGAACTAATGAAAAACTGTTTTTT; clone_size: NA; d_call: NA; j_call: TRBJ1-4; v_call: TRBV23-1
cdr3_aa: CASSPGAGLNTEAFF; cdr3_nt: TGTGCCAGCAGCCCGGGTGCGGGGTTGAACACTGAAGCTTTCTTT; clone_size: once; d_call: NA; j_call: TRBJ1-1; v_call: TRBV11-3
cdr3_aa: CASSLKTGDTDTQYF; cdr3_nt: TGCGCCAGCAGCCTAAAGACAGGGGACACAGATACGCAGTATTTT; clone_size: once; d_call: TRBD1; j_call: TRBJ2-3; v_call: TRBV5-1
cdr3_aa: CSVKGLAGGNTDTQYF; cdr3_nt: TGCAGCGTCAAGGGACTAGCGGGAGGTAACACAGATACGCAGTATTTT; clone_size: few; d_call: TRBD2; j_call: TRBJ2-3; v_call: TRBV29-1
cdr3_aa: CASSDRDRGSGNTIYF; cdr3_nt: TGTGCCAGCAGCGACAGGGACAGGGGTTCTGGAAACACCATATATTTT; clone_size: NA; d_call: TRBD1; j_call: TRBJ1-3; v_call: TRBV5-4
cdr3_aa: CASSQAAGTSGKNEQFF; cdr3_nt: TGTGCCAGCAGCCAAGCCGCCGGGACTAGCGGGAAAAATGAGCAGTTCTTC; clone_size: NA; d_call: TRBD2; j_call: TRBJ2-1; v_call: TRBV4-2
cdr3_aa: CASSIGRAGELFF; cdr3_nt: TGTGCCAGTAGTATAGGCAGGGCCGGGGAGCTGTTTTTT; clone_size: NA; d_call: NA; j_call: TRBJ2-2; v_call: TRBV19
cdr3_aa: CATGSGEQPQHF; cdr3_nt: TGTGCCACCGGTTCGGGGGAACAGCCCCAGCATTTT; clone_size: few; d_call: NA; j_call: TRBJ1-5; v_call: TRBV28
cdr3_aa: CASSLRLNTEAFF; cdr3_nt: TGTGCCAGCAGCCTCAGGTTGAACACTGAAGCTTTCTTT; clone_size: few; d_call: NA; j_call: TRBJ1-1; v_call: TRBV11-2
cdr3_aa: CASSPRPVREMNEQFF; cdr3_nt: TGTGCCAGCAGCCCCCGACCCGTCCGGGAGATGAATGAGCAGTTCTTC; clone_size: NA; d_call: NA; j_call: TRBJ2-1; v_call: TRBV9
cdr3_aa: CASSEAQGRNSPLHF; cdr3_nt: TGTGCCAGCAGTGAAGCGCAGGGTAGAAATTCACCCCTCCACTTT; clone_size: few; d_call: NA; j_call: TRBJ1-6; v_call: TRBV2
cdr3_aa: CASSYAHTSTDTQYF; cdr3_nt: TGTGCCAGCAGTTACGCCCATACTAGCACAGATACGCAGTATTTT; clone_size: NA; d_call: NA; j_call: TRBJ2-3; v_call: TRBV6-5
cdr3_aa: CASSPGHVQETQYF; cdr3_nt: TGTGCCAGCTCACCGGGACACGTCCAAGAGACCCAGTACTTC; clone_size: NA; d_call: NA; j_call: TRBJ2-5; v_call: TRBV18
cdr3_aa: CASSKGAGQSSYEQYF; cdr3_nt: TGTGCCAGCAGCAAGGGGGCCGGACAGAGCTCCTACGAGCAGTACTTC; clone_size: NA; d_call: TRBD1; j_call: TRBJ2-7; v_call: TRBV28
cdr3_aa: CASTNQETQYF; cdr3_nt: TGTGCCAGCACCAACCAGGAGACCCAGTACTTC; clone_size: once; d_call: NA; j_call: TRBJ2-5; v_call: TRBV7-6
cdr3_aa: CASSFGTQGNSPLHF; cdr3_nt: TGTGCCAGCAGCTTCGGGACTCAAGGCAATTCACCCCTCCACTTT; clone_size: few; d_call: NA; j_call: TRBJ1-6; v_call: TRBV7-9
cdr3_aa: CAWSSRSRPGWIYEQYF; cdr3_nt: TGTGCCTGGAGCTCGCGGTCTCGACCCGGGTGGATCTACGAGCAGTACTTC; clone_size: NA; d_call: NA; j_call: TRBJ2-7; v_call: TRBV30
cdr3_aa: CASSPDRIDGRVVTEAFF; cdr3_nt: TGCGCCAGCAGTCCCGACAGGATCGACGGGAGGGTCGTCACTGAAGCTTTCTTT; clone_size: NA; d_call: NA; j_call: TRBJ1-1; v_call: TRBV23-1
cdr3_aa: CASSLGLPTSEEQFF; cdr3_nt: TGTGCCAGCAGCTTAGGGCTCCCGACATCGGAAGAGCAGTTCTTC; clone_size: NA; d_call: NA; j_call: TRBJ2-1; v_call: TRBV7-9
cdr3_aa: CASSYPTRDRGTNTGELFF; cdr3_nt: TGCGCCAGCAGCTATCCCACCCGGGACAGGGGGACGAACACCGGGGAGCTGTTTTTT; clone_size: NA; d_call: TRBD1; j_call: TRBJ2-2; v_call: TRBV5-1
cdr3_aa: CASRFPESITGQVMNTEAFF; cdr3_nt: TGTGCAAGTCGCTTCCCTGAATCCATCACGGGACAGGTAATGAACACTGAAGCTTTCTTT; clone_size: NA; d_call: NA; j_call: TRBJ1-1; v_call: TRBV12-2